The clone carrying this TCR beta chain showed up just a few times. Its target is not known. This sample was taken from a study of CD8+ T cells in alopecia areata. Study-wide results and limits: Uncertain still, given a single nonresponder, is whether baseline CD8+ expansion links to response.

Stated treatment: oral pan-JAK inhibitor, 5-10 mg twice daily. Isolated RNA was reverse transcribed into cDNA used as the sequencing template. Clones were sequenced by immunoSEQ multiplex PCR, and TCRdb holds only the in-frame ones, with some missing. The data show 150,000 to 200,000 clones, less than 75% seen once. Germline values: CDR1 SQVTM, CDR2 ANQGSEA. The CDR3 length is 14 residues. Trimming left V 0 bases short and J 4 bases short, with 12 bases between. The TCR was taken from a human donor with alopecia areata. The chain recombines TRBV29-1 with TRBJ1-2; D unclear. The sequences come from CD4+ T cells sorted from blood, collected between weeks 55 and 70, from a patient treated with tofacitinib. The CDR3 sequence is CSVEDYQLTYGYTF. CDR3 in DNA: TGCAGCGTTGAAGATTACCAGCTCACCTATGGCTACACCTTC.